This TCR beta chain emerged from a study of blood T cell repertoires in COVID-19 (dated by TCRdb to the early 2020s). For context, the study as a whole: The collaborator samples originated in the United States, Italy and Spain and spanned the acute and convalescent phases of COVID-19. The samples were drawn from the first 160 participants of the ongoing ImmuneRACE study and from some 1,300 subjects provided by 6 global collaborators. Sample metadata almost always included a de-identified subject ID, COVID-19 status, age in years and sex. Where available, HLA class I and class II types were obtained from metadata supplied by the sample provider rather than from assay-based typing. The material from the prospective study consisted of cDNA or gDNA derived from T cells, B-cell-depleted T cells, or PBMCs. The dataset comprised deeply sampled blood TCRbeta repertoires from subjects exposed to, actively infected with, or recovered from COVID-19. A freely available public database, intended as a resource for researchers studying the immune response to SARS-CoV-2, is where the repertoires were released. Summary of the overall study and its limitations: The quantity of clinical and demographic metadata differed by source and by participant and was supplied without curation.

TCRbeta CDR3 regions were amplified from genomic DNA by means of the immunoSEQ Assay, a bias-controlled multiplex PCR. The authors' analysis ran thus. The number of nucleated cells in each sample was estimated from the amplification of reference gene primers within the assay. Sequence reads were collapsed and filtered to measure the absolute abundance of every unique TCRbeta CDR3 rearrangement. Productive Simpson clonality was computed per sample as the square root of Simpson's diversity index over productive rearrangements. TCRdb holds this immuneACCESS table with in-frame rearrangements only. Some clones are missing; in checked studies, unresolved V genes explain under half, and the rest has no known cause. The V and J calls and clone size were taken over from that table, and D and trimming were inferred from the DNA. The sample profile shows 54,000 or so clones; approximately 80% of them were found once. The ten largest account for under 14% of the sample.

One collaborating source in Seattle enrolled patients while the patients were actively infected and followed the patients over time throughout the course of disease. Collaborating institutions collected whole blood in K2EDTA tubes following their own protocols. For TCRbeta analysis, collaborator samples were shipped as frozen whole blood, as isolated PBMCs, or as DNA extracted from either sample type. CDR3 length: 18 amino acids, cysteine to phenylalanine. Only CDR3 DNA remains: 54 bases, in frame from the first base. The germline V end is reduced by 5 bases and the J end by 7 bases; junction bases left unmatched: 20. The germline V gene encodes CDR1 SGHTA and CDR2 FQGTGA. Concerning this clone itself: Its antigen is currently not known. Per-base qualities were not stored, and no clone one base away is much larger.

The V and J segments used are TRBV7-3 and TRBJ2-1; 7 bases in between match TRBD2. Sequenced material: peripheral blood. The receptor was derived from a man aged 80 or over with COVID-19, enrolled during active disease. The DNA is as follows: TGTGCCAGCAGCCCCCGGGGGGTAGCGGTCTTACTCGGGAATGAGCAGTTCTTC. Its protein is CASSPRGVAVLLGNEQFF. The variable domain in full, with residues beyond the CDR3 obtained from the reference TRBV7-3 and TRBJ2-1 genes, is GAGVSQTPSNKVTEKGKYVELRCDPISGHTALYWYRQSLGQGPEFLIYFQGTGAADDSGLPNDRFFAVRPEGSVSTLKIQRTERGDSAVYLCASSPRGVAVLLGNEQFFGPGTRLTVL.